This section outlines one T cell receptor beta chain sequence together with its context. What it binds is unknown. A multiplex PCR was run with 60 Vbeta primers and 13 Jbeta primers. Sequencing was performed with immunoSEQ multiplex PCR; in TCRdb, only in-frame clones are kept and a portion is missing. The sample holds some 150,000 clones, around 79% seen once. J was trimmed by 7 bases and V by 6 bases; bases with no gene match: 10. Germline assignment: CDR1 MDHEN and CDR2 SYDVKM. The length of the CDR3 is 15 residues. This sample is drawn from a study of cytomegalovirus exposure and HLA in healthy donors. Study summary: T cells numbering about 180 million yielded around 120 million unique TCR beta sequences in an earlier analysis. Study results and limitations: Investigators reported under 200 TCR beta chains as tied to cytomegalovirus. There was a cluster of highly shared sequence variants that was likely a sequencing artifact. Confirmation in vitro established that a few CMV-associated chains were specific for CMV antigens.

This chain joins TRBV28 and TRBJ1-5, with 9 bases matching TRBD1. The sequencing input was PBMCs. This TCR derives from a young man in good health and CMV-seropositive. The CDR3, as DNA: TGTGCCAGCAGGAACGGACAGGGGAATCACCAGCCCCAGCATTTT. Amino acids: CASRNGQGNHQPQHF.